The T cell receptor beta chain under discussion was sequenced for a study of CD8 T cells in Susac syndrome (dated by TCRdb to between 2017 and 2020). With respect to the entire study: The study used repertoire sequencing to test whether antigen drove CD8+ T cell activation and differentiation in Susac syndrome. What the research found in general, with its limitations: The TCR sequencing and HLA analysis was acknowledged to have included a relatively small number of individuals.

RNA was extracted using the RNeasy kit, and roughly 0.5 to 1 microgram was reverse transcribed with random hexamers. The immunoSEQ multiplex PCR assay, which covers 54 Vbeta and 13 Jbeta segments, was used to amplify TCR beta CDR3 regions. To correct PCR amplification bias, a synthetic template baseline was used for both primer optimization and computational correction. The original methods were these. Reads were annotated to V, D and J genes per IMGT and analyzed with immunoSEQ Analyzer, keeping only productive sequences. Clonality was calculated as one minus the Shannon entropy normalized by log2 of the number of productive unique sequences. For each patient and control, public and private clones were evaluated among the 100 most prevalent clones. Clones were defined as Susac-specific if absent from the healthy and MS cohorts, from more than 900 published viral clones and from other ImmuneACCESS disease sequences. Through fastp at Q25 and MiXCR, TCRdb rebuilt clones from the public reads, retaining in-frame beta chains. Rows merge per CDR3 protein into single entries with the most common DNA and genes. None of the V and J calls come from the authors' own analysis; TCRdb made them. In all, the sample holds roughly 120,000 distinct CDR3 sequences, and less than 95% of those were seen once. The top ten hold approximately 0.13% of the sample.

Peripheral blood CD8+ and CD4+ T cells from healthy donors, Susac syndrome patients and multiple sclerosis patients were profiled by high-throughput TCR beta sequencing. The multiple sclerosis controls were treatment-naive patients whose relapsing-remitting disease, either stable or active, fulfilled the revised McDonald criteria. Bulk CD8+ and CD4+ T cells were purified magnetically by negative isolation, whereas CD8+ TEMRA cells were enriched by FACS. Blood was drawn into EDTA tubes, processed within 24 hours, and PBMCs were isolated by density gradient centrifugation. PBMCs intended for TCR sequencing were cryopreserved in liquid nitrogen and thawed later in a water bath at 37 degrees C. The sorted or isolated CD4+, CD8+ and CD8+ TEMRA cells reached a purity of at least 90%. Regarding this clonotype: What this receptor recognizes is not known. Per-base quality was not reported, and no clone a single base away is much larger than it.

This clonotype was sampled from a human donor with multiple sclerosis. Sample: CD4+ T cells from PBMCs.

The CDR3 reads as follows: CASSPEAINTEAFF. The DNA sequence is given as TGCGCCAGCAGCCCGGAAGCGATTAACACTGAAGCTTTCTTT. Recombination connected TRBV5-1 to TRBJ1-1, with no confidently assigned D gene. From the cysteine through the phenylalanine, the CDR3 covers 14 amino acids. Only the CDR3 part of the read is kept: 42 bases, read in frame from the first base. Cut back by 4 bases and 2 bases, the V and J ends lie 12 bases apart. The CDR1 and CDR2 encoded by the germline V gene are SGHRS and YFSETQ.